The clone carrying this T cell receptor beta chain was seen once. Data came from immunoSEQ multiplex PCR; TCRdb stores just in-frame clones and leaves some out. Of 79,000 or so clones in the sample, approximately 90% were seen once. In germline, CDR1 is SGHKS, CDR2 YYEKEE (reference sequence). Germline trimming cut 0 bases from V and 0 bases from J; bases unmatched to any gene: 4. This CDR3 spans 16 amino acids. These data are taken from a study of T cell changes during pregnancy in multiple sclerosis. The chain recombines TRBV5-5 with TRBJ2-3; 7 bases fit TRBD2. This TCR was sampled from a female donor in good health, enrolled as a control in a pregnancy study. The specimen comprised peripheral blood, sampled in the first trimester of pregnancy. The DNA of the CDR3 is TGTGCCAGCAGCTTGGCCGGGGGGTATAGCACAGATACGCAGTATTTT. This gives the protein CASSLAGGYSTDTQYF.